This T cell receptor (beta chain) was profiled in a study of T cells after yellow fever vaccination. Each CDR3 protein is one row after TCRdb ran MiXCR on the 5' RACE reads. Among 500,000 to 550,000 distinct CDR3 sequences, less than 25% were seen once, and the ten largest hold about 15%. Broader study findings: Primary-vaccination clones mostly resurfaced post-booster (96% CD4, under 90% CD8).

This clonotype was observed a handful of times. Its antigen is not identified. In germline, CDR1 is SGHTA, CDR2 FQGNSA. Trimming took 6 bases from V and 4 from J; bases not matched to a gene: 6. This CDR3 region has 17 residues. The clonotype was recovered from a man younger than 30 who received the YFV17D yellow fever vaccine. The sequencing here drew on PBMCs, taken less than 25 days after the first yellow fever vaccination. The chain joins TRBV7-2 to TRBJ2-2, with 15 bases matching TRBD2. This chain's CDR3 is CASRSGLAGGRTGELFF. In DNA form, the CDR3 reads TGTGCCAGCAGGTCAGGACTAGCGGGGGGGCGCACCGGGGAGCTGTTTTTT.